Detailed here is one TCR beta chain. Its antigen is not identified. Trimming took off 4 bases at V and 5 bases at J, with 18 bases between the two ends. The germline gives CDR1 MNHNY, CDR2 SVGAGI (reference sequence). CDR3 length: 16 amino acids. Profiling relied on immunoSEQ multiplex PCR, and the TCRdb table lists in-frame clones only, not all of them. The sample shows about 67,000 clones, 70% to 90% of them seen only once. The data belong to a study of OX40 agonist ivuxolimab in advanced cancers. A history of autoimmune disease or systemic immunosuppression excluded patients. Study-wide findings and caveats: Expanded clones tended on average to be more numerous among CD8+ T cells than CD4+. The CD4+ and CD8+ T cells in the blood had expanded clonally by week 6 at 0.1 to 3.0 mg/kg.

This sample comprised CD4+ or CD8+ T cells sorted from blood, obtained in a trial of the OX40 agonist ivuxolimab. The sequence derives from an adult with an advanced solid tumor such as melanoma, head and neck, liver or kidney cancer. The rearrangement joins TRBV6-6 to TRBJ1-5; the D gene is possibly TRBD1 (6 bases). The CDR3 is CASSSVRGKVYQPQHF. The CDR3, as DNA: TGTGCCAGCAGTTCCGTCAGGGGCAAGGTGTATCAGCCCCAGCATTTT.